This entry lists 18 T cell receptor beta chains sequenced from one sample in a study of identical twins. TCRdb re-derived calls from the 5' RACE reads in MiXCR, one entry per CDR3 protein. The table records 200,000 to 250,000 distinct CDR3 sequences, approximately 8.3% of them present only once. This sample was shared with a second study, whose subject was yellow fever vaccine responses in identical twins.

Sample: memory (CD45RO+) T cells sorted from blood. All receptors derive from a woman under 30 in good health.

The rearrangement links TRBV15 to TRBJ2-7, with D possibly being TRBD1 or TRBD2 (6 bases each). Per the germline V gene, CDR1 is LNHNV and CDR2 is YYDKDF (reference sequence). V lost 5 bases and J lost 2, with 13 bases in between. The CDR3 is 14 residues long. The CDR3 bases are TGTGCCACCAGCCGCGAAAGGGGGGCCTACGAGCAGTACTTC. Amino acids: CATSRERGAYEQYF.

This clonotype has ten or more counts. The chain combines TRBV12-3 or TRBV12-4 with TRBJ2-5; 11 bases map to TRBD2. The CDR3 is 15 amino acids. The junction had 3 bases not matched to a gene; V was cut back by 5 bases and J by 1 base. This chain's CDR3 is CASSGTSGSQETQYF. The DNA of the CDR3 is TGTGCCAGCAGTGGAACTAGCGGGAGCCAAGAGACCCAGTACTTC.

This clonotype has a handful of counts. V usage is TRBV7-2 and J usage is TRBJ2-3; 14 nucleotides align to TRBD2. The V segment lost 4 bases and the J segment 5 bases; nucleotides outside the gene matches: 5. This CDR3 has 16 residues. Germline CDR1 is SGHTA and CDR2 is FQGNSA. This CDR3 is CASSSGLAGGRDTQYF. CDR3 DNA sequence: TGTGCCAGCAGCTCTGGACTAGCGGGGGGCAGAGATACGCAGTATTTT.

In this sample, this clonotype turned up a few times. The chain links TRBV10-3 to TRBJ2-3, with TRBD2 matching over 16 bases. Germline CDR1 ENHRY, CDR2 SYGVKD. There are 17 residues in the CDR3. The J segment lost 3 bases and the V segment lost 10 bases, leaving 10 bases of the junction unmatched. CDR3 DNA: TGTGCCACTAGGGGACTAGCGGGAGGGAAAGGTACAGATACGCAGTATTTT. Amino acid sequence: CATRGLAGGKGTDTQYF.

This clonotype was counted a single time. The chain is built from TRBV7-2 and TRBJ2-5; 7 bases match TRBD1. The CDR3 contains 13 residues. From germline, CDR1 is SGHTA and CDR2 FQGNSA. The V and J ends lost 5 bases and 6 bases, in that order; junction bases with no gene match: 6. This CDR3 reads CASSRTGEQTQYF. The DNA for the CDR3 is TGTGCCAGCAGCCGAACAGGGGAACAGACCCAGTACTTC.

The table lists this clonotype with many counts. V usage is TRBV6-5 and J usage is TRBJ1-2; D may be TRBD1 (5 bases). The germline gives CDR1 MNHEY, CDR2 SVGAGI. Trimming took 4 bases from V and 8 from J, leaving 17 bases between them. The CDR3 extends over 14 amino acids. In DNA, the CDR3 is TGTGCCAGCAGTTCTGGTCAGGGACGGCGAGGCTACACCTTC. This translates into CASSSGQGRRGYTF.

The V and J genes are TRBV30 and TRBJ2-3; a possible D gene is TRBD1 (5 bases). CDR3 size: 12 residues. The germline V gene encodes CDR1 GTSNPN and CDR2 SVGIG (reference sequence). V dropped 0 bases and J dropped 4 bases, with 5 bases sitting between them. In DNA, the CDR3 is TGTGCCTGGAGTGTACAGGCAGATACGCAGTATTTT. Amino acid sequence: CAWSVQADTQYF.

This clonotype was detected ten times or more. The rearrangement links TRBV5-1 to TRBJ2-7, with 7 bases identical to TRBD1. CDR1 SGHRS and CDR2 YFSETQ come from the germline V gene. This CDR3 comprises 14 residues. V lost 5 bases to trimming and J lost 1 base; unmatched junction nucleotides: 6. The chain's CDR3 is CASRLDRASYEQYF. Written as DNA, the CDR3 is TGCGCCAGCAGACTAGACAGGGCGTCCTACGAGCAGTACTTC.

This clonotype was seen repeatedly, ten times or more. The CDR3 spells CASSLRTGFTHEQYF. The CDR3 DNA reads as TGCGCCAGCAGCCTCCGGACAGGGTTTACCCACGAGCAGTACTTC. This sequence joins TRBV5-1 and TRBJ2-7, with 8 nucleotides matching TRBD1. The V gene's germline CDR1 is SGHRS and CDR2 YFSETQ. The CDR3 is 15 residues long. Losses at the gene ends were 4 bases for V and 5 bases for J; bases not matched to a gene: 11. Full variable domain (remainder filled in from reference TRBV5-1 and TRBJ2-7): KAGVTQTPRYLIKTRGQQVTLSCSPISGHRSVSWYQQTPGQGLQFLFEYFSETQRNKGNFPGRFSGRQFSNSRSEMNVSTLELGDSALYLCASSLRTGFTHEQYFGPGTRLTVT.

This chain uses TRBV30 with TRBJ2-3; the D call may be TRBD1 or TRBD2 (6 bases each). CDR3 length: 16 amino acids. V was shortened by 1 base and J by 3 bases, with 17 bases between the two germline ends. The germline V gene encodes CDR1 GTSNPN and CDR2 SVGIG (reference sequence). The CDR3 spells CAWSGPGGGRTDTQYF. The CDR3 coding sequence is TGTGCCTGGAGTGGCCCCGGGGGCGGTCGGACAGATACGCAGTATTTT.

This clonotype was observed at least ten times. The chain uses TRBV2 and TRBJ2-1; 9 positions match TRBD1. The CDR3 length is 14 residues. Germline CDR1 reads SNHLY; CDR2 reads FYNNEI. With 10 bases clipped from V and 4 bases from J, the junction kept 8 bases outside the gene matches. CDR3 nucleotides: TGTGCCACACTAAGGGACAGGGTGTACAATGAGCAGTTCTTC. The encoded protein is CATLRDRVYNEQFF.

In its sample, this clonotype was seen a few times. The chain is built from TRBV28 and TRBJ2-7; D is unclear. The ends were cut back, 2 bases at V and 6 bases at J, with 11 bases in the middle. The V gene's germline CDR1 is MDHEN and CDR2 SYDVKM. The CDR3 consists of 13 residues. The CDR3 bases are TGTGCCAGCAGTTTAGGTCGAAGGAGCGAGCAGTACTTC. Encoded protein: CASSLGRRSEQYF.

V and J are TRBV21-1 and TRBJ2-3; TRBD1, as called in the table, went unchecked against the DNA. TRBV21-1 is tagged as a pseudogene. This CDR3 region has 16 residues. The CDR3 DNA reads TGTGCCAGCAGCAAACGCCCCGGGAGTAGCACAGATACGCAGTATTTT. Translation: CASSKRPGSSTDTQYF.

This clonotype was observed many times. The gene calls are TRBV3-1 and TRBJ2-5, with D possibly matching TRBD2 (6 bases). The CDR3 is 17 residues long. V was shortened by 2 bases and J by 12 bases, with 28 bases between the two germline ends. Germline-derived CDR1 and CDR2 are LGHDT and YNNKEL (reference sequence). The CDR3 region is CASSQRVSKEGLSLKYF. CDR3 coding DNA: TGTGCCAGCAGCCAACGTGTTTCTAAGGAGGGCCTCAGTTTAAAGTACTTC.

V usage is TRBV29-1 and J usage is TRBJ2-7; TRBD2 matches at 8 bases. There are 14 residues in the CDR3. V dropped 7 bases and J dropped 5; count of bases not matched to a gene: 13. Germline V gives CDR1 SQVTM, CDR2 ANQGSEA. This CDR3 reads CSARGGIGRNEQYF. CDR3 DNA sequence: TGCAGCGCCCGGGGGGGCATTGGGCGGAACGAGCAGTACTTC.

This clonotype came up many times. The rearrangement uses TRBV12-3 or TRBV12-4 and TRBJ2-1, with 7 bases aligning to TRBD2. The CDR3 covers 14 residues. V shed 5 bases and J 8 bases; nucleotides not matched to a gene: 9. The CDR3 nucleotides are TGTGCCAGCAGTACGCCGGGGACTACCGATGAGCAGTTCTTC. Translating gives CASSTPGTTDEQFF.

The chain has TRBV6-5 and TRBJ2-5, with 7 bases lining up with TRBD1. The CDR3 covers 16 residues. Looked up from germline, CDR1 is MNHEY and CDR2 is SVGAGI. V lost 2 bases and J lost 1; bases outside the gene matches: 7. The CDR3 loop reads CASSYPDRPVQETQYF. CDR3 DNA: TGTGCCAGCAGTTACCCGGACAGGCCCGTCCAAGAGACCCAGTACTTC.

This clonotype has more than one count but fewer than ten. J is TRBJ2-1 and V is TRBV18; maybe TRBD2 (7 bases). This CDR3 region has 16 residues. Germline assignment: CDR1 KGHSH and CDR2 LQKENI. Trimming left V 3 bases short and J 1 base short, with 13 bases between. In DNA form, the CDR3 reads TGTGCCAGCTCACCTGGGGGGGCCGTATCCTACAATGAGCAGTTCTTC. Translation gives CASSPGGAVSYNEQFF.